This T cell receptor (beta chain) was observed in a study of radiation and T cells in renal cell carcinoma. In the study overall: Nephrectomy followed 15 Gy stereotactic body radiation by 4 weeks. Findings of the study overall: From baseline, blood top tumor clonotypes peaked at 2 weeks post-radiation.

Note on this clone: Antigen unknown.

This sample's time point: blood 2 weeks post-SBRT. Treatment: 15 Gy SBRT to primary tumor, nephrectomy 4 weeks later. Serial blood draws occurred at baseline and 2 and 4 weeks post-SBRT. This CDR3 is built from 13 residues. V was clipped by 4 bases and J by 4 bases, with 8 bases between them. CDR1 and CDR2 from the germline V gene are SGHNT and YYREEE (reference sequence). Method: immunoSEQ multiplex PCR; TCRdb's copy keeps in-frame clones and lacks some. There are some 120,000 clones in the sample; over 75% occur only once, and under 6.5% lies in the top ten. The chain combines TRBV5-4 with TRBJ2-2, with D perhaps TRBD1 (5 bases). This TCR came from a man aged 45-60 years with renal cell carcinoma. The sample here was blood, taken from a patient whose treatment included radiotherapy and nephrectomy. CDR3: CASSMDTTGELFF. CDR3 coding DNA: TGTGCCAGCAGCATGGACACCACCGGGGAGCTGTTTTTT.